The 2 T cell receptor beta chains below come from one sample, sequenced in a study of T cells expressing NK-cell markers. TCRdb re-called the 5' RACE reads and shows each CDR3 protein once, DNA omitted. The sample is made up of about half a million distinct CDR3 sequences, and the top ten hold over 1.3% of it. The specimen sequenced was blood T cells: a sorted CD56 or NKG2C T cell subset, CD4+ or CD8+ T cells, or bulk PBMC T cells (not recorded which). Receptor source: a woman aged 50 to 60 in good health.

The chain uses TRBV12-3 or TRBV12-4 and TRBJ1-4; TCRdb's D call, TRBD1, is unchecked because there is no DNA. The CDR3 spans 13 residues. The chain's CDR3 is CASSPGWGEKLFF.

The V gene is TRBV6-5, the J gene TRBJ2-1; TCRdb returns TRBD1, unconfirmable since there is no DNA. The CDR3 is 18 amino acids. Germline CDR1 MNHEY, CDR2 SVGAGI. CDR3 amino acids: CASRFEGAVPGSYNEQFF.